This T cell receptor (beta chain) was sequenced for a study of shared clonotypes between healthy human individuals. Study-wide points: Genetic and exposure-history diversity was limited by the small donor number. The study generally estimated greater richness for naive than memory subsets.

This CDR3 spans 13 amino acids. Looked up from germline, CDR1 is SGHRS and CDR2 is YFSETQ. The V end was cut by 5 bases, the J end by 6 bases, with 12 bases between. This clone was seen more than once but under ten times. The antigen is undetermined. Sequencing was performed with immunoSEQ multiplex PCR; in TCRdb, only in-frame clones are kept and a portion is missing. The top ten hold approximately 1.5% of the sample, which has about 960,000 clones, about three quarters seen once. The sequenced sample consisted of memory CD4+ T cells sorted from blood. Sample subset: CD45RA-negative fraction. The source of this sequence is a man aged 18 to 29 in good health. This chain links TRBV5-1 with TRBJ1-5, with D tentatively TRBD1 (5 bases). The CDR3, as DNA: TGCGCCAGCAGGACAGCATCTTTTCAGCCCCAGCATTTT. Translation: CASRTASFQPQHF.